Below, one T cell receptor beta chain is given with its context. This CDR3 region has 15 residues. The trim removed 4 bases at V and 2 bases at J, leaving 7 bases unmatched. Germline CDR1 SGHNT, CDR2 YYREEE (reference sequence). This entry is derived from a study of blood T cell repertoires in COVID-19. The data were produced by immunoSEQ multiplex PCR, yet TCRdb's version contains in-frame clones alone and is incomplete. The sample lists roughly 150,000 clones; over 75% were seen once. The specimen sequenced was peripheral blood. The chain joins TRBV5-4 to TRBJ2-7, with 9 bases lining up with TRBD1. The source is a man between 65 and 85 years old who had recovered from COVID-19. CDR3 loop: CASSPSGTGTYEQYF. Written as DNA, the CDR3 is TGTGCCAGCAGCCCCTCCGGGACAGGGACCTACGAGCAGTACTTC.